This T cell receptor (beta chain) comes out of a study of shared clonotypes between healthy human individuals. Naivety among CD8 cells was defined by CD45RO negativity and positive CCR7 selection, thereby excluding terminally differentiated effector memory CD45RA+ cells. Researchers ran the assay at a deep level. Repertoires were generated with immunoSEQ multiplex PCR, while TCRdb's copy carries only in-frame clones and drops some. This sample has 550,000 to 600,000 clones, with roughly 98% found just once. Worth noting for this clone: Its antigen is not known.

The CDR3 has 16 residues. V shed 3 bases, J shed 5 bases, and the junction held 11 bases outside the gene matches. Germline values: CDR1 SGDLS, CDR2 YYNGEE. Regarding the study as a whole: It was only blood that was sampled, and tissue repertoires likely differ. Shared across a handful of donors were roughly 4.8% of the naive CD4 clonotypes.

The V call is TRBV9, the J call TRBJ2-7; 10 nucleotides match TRBD2. This TCR came from a man aged 30 to 39 in good health. The sequenced sample consisted of naive CD8+ T cells sorted from blood. CDR3 sequence: CASSAEAGGPSHEQYF. CDR3 coding DNA: TGTGCCAGCAGCGCGGAAGCGGGAGGGCCGTCCCACGAGCAGTACTTC.